Below are 7 T cell receptor beta chains sequenced from a single sample in a study of cytomegalovirus exposure and HLA in healthy donors. This PCR relied on a set of 60 Vbeta primers and 13 Jbeta primers. Some clones are missing from TCRdb's copy, which holds only in-frame ones; the method was immunoSEQ multiplex PCR. The top ten hold 2% to 3% of the sample, which has 100,000 to 150,000 clones, approximately 80% seen once. The specimen sequenced was PBMCs. These TCRs come from a man in his forties or fifties in good health and CMV-seronegative.

This rearrangement joins TRBV2 to TRBJ1-1, with D perhaps matching TRBD1 (5 bases). CDR3 length equals 13 residues. Per germline, CDR1 SNHLY and CDR2 FYNNEI. The V and J ends lost 11 bases and 2 bases respectively, with 15 bases between them. The CDR3 sequence: CAARRRGNTEAFF. CDR3 bases: TGTGCCGCTAGAAGGAGGGGCAACACTGAAGCTTTCTTT. Combining the CDR3 with reference TRBV2 and TRBJ1-1 gives the whole variable domain EPEVTQTPSHQVTQMGQEVILRCVPISNHLYFYWYRQILGQKVEFLVSFYNNEISEKSEIFDDQFSVERPDGSNFTLKIRSTKLEDSAMYFCAARRRGNTEAFFGQGTRLTVV.

This clone turned up a few times. The V gene is TRBV2, the J gene TRBJ1-1; 9 nucleotides agree with TRBD1. This CDR3 comprises 15 residues. Per germline, CDR1 SNHLY and CDR2 FYNNEI. Trimming cost V 6 bases and J 1 base; bases outside gene matches: 6. CDR3 sequence reads: CASRLQQGANTEAFF. The DNA of the CDR3 is TGTGCCAGCAGGCTCCAACAGGGGGCGAACACTGAAGCTTTCTTT.

This clone came up once. J is TRBJ1-6 and V is TRBV6-6; 9 bases are a match to TRBD1. The CDR3 runs 14 residues. Losses at the gene ends were 4 bases for V and 11 bases for J; bases not matched to a gene: 6. From germline, CDR1 is MNHNY and CDR2 SVGAGI (reference sequence). CDR3 bases: TGTGCCAGCAGTTCCACAGGGGGCTTAACACCCCTCCACTTT. This encodes CASSSTGGLTPLHF.

The chain joins TRBV19 to TRBJ2-3, with D possibly TRBD1 on 6 matching bases. CDR1 LNHDA and CDR2 SQIVND come from the germline V gene (reference sequence). The V end was cut by 3 bases, the J end by 0 bases, with 10 bases between. CDR3 size: 15 residues. The CDR3 region is CASSIGGLSTDTQYF. The CDR3 region has the DNA TGTGCCAGTAGTATTGGGGGCCTAAGCACAGATACGCAGTATTTT.

The chain couples TRBV5-4 to TRBJ2-4, with 9 bases identical to TRBD1. Trimming removed 4 bases from V and 5 bases from J; junction bases left unmatched: 7. The CDR3 sequence is 15 residues long. Per germline, CDR1 SGHNT and CDR2 YYREEE (reference sequence). This chain's CDR3 is CASSPWTGEENIQYF. The CDR3 bases are TGTGCCAGCAGCCCCTGGACAGGGGAGGAAAACATTCAGTACTTC.

In this sample, this clone turned up once. This chain connects TRBV6-5 to TRBJ2-7; 9 bases line up with TRBD1. Germline loops: CDR1 MNHEY, CDR2 SVGAGI. The length of the CDR3 is 15 residues. V gave up 5 bases and J gave up 0 bases; unmatched junction bases: 5. CDR3 in amino acids: CASSRRTGDSYEQYF. The CDR3 bases are TGTGCCAGCAGTCGGAGGACAGGGGACTCCTACGAGCAGTACTTC.

The J gene is TRBJ2-7, the V gene TRBV23-1, with TRBD1 as a possible D gene (6 bases). TRBV23-1 belongs to the ORF category, with a function that is uncertain. The ends were cut back, 0 bases at V and 2 bases at J, with 11 bases in the middle. The length of the CDR3 is 15 residues. This CDR3 is CASSQSVGGAYEQYF. The CDR3 DNA sequence: TGCGCCAGCAGTCAATCGGTAGGGGGAGCCTACGAGCAGTACTTC.